The clone carrying this T cell receptor beta chain has just one count. Its antigen is undetermined. This sample was taken from a study of vaccination effects on CD4 cells after COVID-19. The overall study: Samples gathered post-vaccine arrived a median of 72 days past the second dose. General study results and limits: Convalescent patients were scarce, and early post-infection timepoints were absent.

Only in-frame clones appear in the TCRdb table, and some are missing; sequencing was by immunoSEQ multiplex PCR. This table has under 35,000 clones, about 69% appearing once. Expansion with viral peptide pools was applied to antigen-specific CD4+ T cells by the ViraFEST assay prior to sequencing. Subsequent to a culture period of around 10 days, CD4+ T cells were isolated. The vaccine given was either BNT162b2 or mRNA-1273, in two doses. This CDR3 has 13 amino acids. The germline gives CDR1 KGHSH, CDR2 LQKENI. V was cut by 6 bases and J by 5 bases, with 13 bases left in between. This chain connects TRBV18 to TRBJ2-5; tentatively, D is TRBD1 or TRBD2 (5 bases each). The sequence was collected from a human donor who received a COVID-19 vaccine. The sequences come from CD4+ T cells from PBMCs cultured with HCoV-NL63 spike peptides, collected after COVID-19 vaccination. CDR3 amino acids: CASSPGPGETQYF. CDR3 bases: TGTGCCAGCTCGCCGGGACCAGGGGAGACCCAGTACTTC.